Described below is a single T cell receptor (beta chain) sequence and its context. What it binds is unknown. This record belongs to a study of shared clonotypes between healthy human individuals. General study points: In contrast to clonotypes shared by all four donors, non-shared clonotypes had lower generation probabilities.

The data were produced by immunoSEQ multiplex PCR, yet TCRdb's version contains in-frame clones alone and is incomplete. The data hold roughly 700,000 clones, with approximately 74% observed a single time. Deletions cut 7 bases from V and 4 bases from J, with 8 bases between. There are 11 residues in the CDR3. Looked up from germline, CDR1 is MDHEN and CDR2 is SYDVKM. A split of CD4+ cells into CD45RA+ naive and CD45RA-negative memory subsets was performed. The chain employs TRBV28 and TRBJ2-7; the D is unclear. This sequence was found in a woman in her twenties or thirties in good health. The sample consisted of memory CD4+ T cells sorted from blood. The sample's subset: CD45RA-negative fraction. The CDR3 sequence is CASKDLYEQYF. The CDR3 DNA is TGTGCCAGCAAAGACTTGTACGAGCAGTACTTC.